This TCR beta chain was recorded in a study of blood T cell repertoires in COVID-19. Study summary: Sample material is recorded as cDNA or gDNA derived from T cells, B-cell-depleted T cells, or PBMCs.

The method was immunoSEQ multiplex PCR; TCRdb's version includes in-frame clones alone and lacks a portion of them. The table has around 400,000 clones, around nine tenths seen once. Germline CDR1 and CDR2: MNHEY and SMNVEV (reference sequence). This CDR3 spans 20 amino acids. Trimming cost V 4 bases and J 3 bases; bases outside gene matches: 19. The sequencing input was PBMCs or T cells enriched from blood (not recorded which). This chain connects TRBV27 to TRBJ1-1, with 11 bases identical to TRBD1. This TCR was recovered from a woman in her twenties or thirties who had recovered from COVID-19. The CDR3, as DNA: TGTGCCAGCAGTTCCTCGCCGGAATGGACAGGGGGCGCGGGGGACACTGAAGCTTTCTTT. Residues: CASSSSPEWTGGAGDTEAFF.